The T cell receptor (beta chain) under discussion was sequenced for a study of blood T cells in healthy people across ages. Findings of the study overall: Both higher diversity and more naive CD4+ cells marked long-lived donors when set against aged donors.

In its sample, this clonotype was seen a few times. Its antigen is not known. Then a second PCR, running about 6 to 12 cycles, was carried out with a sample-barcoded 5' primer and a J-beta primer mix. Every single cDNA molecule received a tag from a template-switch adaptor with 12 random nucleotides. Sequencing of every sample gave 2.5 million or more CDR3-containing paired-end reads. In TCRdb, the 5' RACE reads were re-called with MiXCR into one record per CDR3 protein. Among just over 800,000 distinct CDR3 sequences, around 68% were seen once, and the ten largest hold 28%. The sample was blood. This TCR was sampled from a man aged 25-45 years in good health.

CDR3 DNA: TGTGCCACCAGCAGAGATCTCGGTTCACCCCTCCACTTT. Its protein is CATSRDLGSPLHF. V gene TRBV15 combines with J gene TRBJ1-6, with D unresolved. The ends were cut back, 0 bases at V and 9 bases at J, with 6 bases in the middle. This CDR3 spans 13 amino acids. Germline V gene lookup returns CDR1 LNHNV and CDR2 YYDKDF (reference sequence).